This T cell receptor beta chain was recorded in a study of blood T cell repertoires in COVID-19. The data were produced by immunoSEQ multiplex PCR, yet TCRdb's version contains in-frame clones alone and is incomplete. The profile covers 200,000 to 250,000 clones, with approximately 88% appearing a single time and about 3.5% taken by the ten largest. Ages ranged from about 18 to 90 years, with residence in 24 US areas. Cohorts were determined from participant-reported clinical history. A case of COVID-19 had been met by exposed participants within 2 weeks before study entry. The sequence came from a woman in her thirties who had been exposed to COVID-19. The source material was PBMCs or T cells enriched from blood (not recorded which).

The CDR3 region is CASSLHNEQYF. In DNA form, the CDR3 reads TGTGCCAGCAGCTTACACAACGAGCAGTACTTC. This sequence joins TRBV7-9 and TRBJ2-7, with unresolved D. CDR1 is SEHNR and CDR2 is FQNEAQ in the germline V gene (reference sequence). This CDR3 contains 11 residues. Trimming stripped 2 bases from V and 5 bases from J, with 4 bases between.